The 30 T cell receptor beta chains in this list originate from one sample, sequenced in a study of cytomegalovirus exposure and HLA in healthy donors. PCR involved 60 Vbeta and 13 Jbeta primers. Sequencing used immunoSEQ multiplex PCR; TCRdb keeps in-frame clones, though not all of them. The table has 100,000 or so clones, around 86% seen once. Sequenced sample: PBMCs. The receptors derive from a man in his thirties or forties in good health and CMV-seropositive.

J is TRBJ2-7 and V is TRBV4-2, with 10 nucleotides matching TRBD2. Trimming at V came to 4 bases and at J to 3 bases, leaving 9 bases not matched to a gene. Germline loops: CDR1 LGHNA, CDR2 YNFKEQ. This CDR3 comprises 16 residues. The CDR3 protein is CASSPRVAGGLYEQYF. CDR3 nucleotides: TGTGCCAGCAGCCCCCGGGTAGCGGGGGGACTCTACGAGCAGTACTTC.

The chain couples TRBV6-5 to TRBJ1-2; 9 nucleotides match TRBD1. The ends lost 8 bases at V and 7 bases at J; junction bases unmatched: 11. The CDR3 runs 14 residues. Germline V lookup: CDR1 MNHEY, CDR2 SVGAGI. This CDR3 reads CASSRDRELVGYTF. The CDR3 nucleotides read TGTGCCAGCTCCCGGGACAGGGAATTGGTTGGCTACACCTTC.

The J gene is TRBJ2-3, the V gene TRBV5-1; TRBD2 matches at 8 bases. There are 15 residues in the CDR3. With 2 bases clipped from V and 4 bases from J, the junction kept 6 bases outside the gene matches. The V gene's germline CDR1 is SGHRS and CDR2 YFSETQ. The CDR3 DNA sequence: TGCGCCAGCAGCTTTAGCGGGGATCGGGCAGATACGCAGTATTTT. Translating gives CASSFSGDRADTQYF.

This chain links TRBV4-1 with TRBJ2-2; possible D gene TRBD1, 5 bases. CDR3 size: 15 residues. V gave up 1 base and J gave up 1 base, with 7 bases separating them. Per germline, CDR1 MGHRA and CDR2 YSYEKL. The CDR3 region has the DNA TGCGCCAGCAGCCAAGGACAGATGAACACCGGGGAGCTGTTTTTT. Translation gives CASSQGQMNTGELFF.

The chain combines TRBV10-3 with TRBJ2-2, with a weak D call TRBD1 (6 bases). Trimming took off 6 bases at V and 2 bases at J, with 7 bases between the two ends. The CDR3 is made up of 13 amino acids. CDR1 and CDR2 from the germline V gene are ENHRY and SYGVKD. CDR3 residues: CAIRDRNTGELFF. CDR3 coding DNA: TGTGCCATCAGGGACAGAAACACCGGGGAGCTGTTTTTT.

The count of this clone is one. The chain joins TRBV30 to TRBJ2-3; D possibly corresponds to TRBD2 (5 bases). The CDR3 runs 13 residues. Germline V gene data show CDR1 as GTSNPN and CDR2 as SVGIG (reference sequence). Trimming removed 5 bases from V and 0 bases from J, with 9 bases in between. CDR3 protein: CAWSGLSTDTQYF. CDR3 DNA sequence: TGTGCCTGGTCAGGACTTAGCACAGATACGCAGTATTTT.

The chain links TRBV7-9 to TRBJ1-1; tentatively, D is TRBD1 (5 bases). This CDR3 spans 13 amino acids. The ends were cut back, 4 bases at V and 4 bases at J, with 10 bases in the middle. CDR1 and CDR2 (germline): SEHNR, FQNEAQ (reference sequence). This chain's CDR3 is CASSSQGGTEAFF. The CDR3 nucleotides are TGTGCCAGCAGCTCTCAGGGTGGCACTGAAGCTTTCTTT.

The chain joins TRBV7-2 to TRBJ1-1, with 11 bases matching TRBD1. The CDR3 has 15 residues. Trimming removed 1 base from V and 10 bases from J; junction bases left unmatched: 8. From germline, CDR1 is SGHTA and CDR2 FQGNSA. The CDR3 nucleotides are TGTGCCAGCAGCTTAGAGGTTTGGGACAGGGGGAGAGCTTTCTTT. Its protein is CASSLEVWDRGRAFF.

This clone was seen once. J is TRBJ2-2 and V is TRBV6-5, with D possibly matching TRBD1 (5 bases). V lost 0 bases to trimming and J lost 1 base, with 9 bases between them. The CDR3 totals 16 residues. The V gene's germline CDR1 is MNHEY and CDR2 SVGAGI. Here the CDR3 reads CASSYSRRVNTGELFF. As DNA, the CDR3 is TGTGCCAGCAGTTACTCCCGCAGGGTGAACACCGGGGAGCTGTTTTTT.

This clone was seen once. The chain recombines TRBV7-3 with TRBJ2-1; D remains ambiguous. Germline-derived CDR1 and CDR2 are SGHTA and FQGTGA. The CDR3 consists of 12 residues. The ends were cut back, 3 bases at V and 5 bases at J, with 5 bases in the middle. Here the CDR3 reads CASSFPDNEQFF. Written as DNA, the CDR3 is TGTGCCAGCAGCTTCCCCGACAATGAGCAGTTCTTC.

This clone was detected a few times. The chain employs TRBV11-2 and TRBJ2-7, with D perhaps matching TRBD1 (6 bases). V was cut by 3 bases and J by 6 bases, with 15 bases left in between. Germline V CDR1 and CDR2: SGHAT, FQNNGV. The CDR3 has 14 amino acids. CDR3 amino acids: CASSFNRDLGEQYF. CDR3 DNA: TGTGCCAGCAGCTTTAACAGGGATTTGGGCGAGCAGTACTTC.

V usage is TRBV19 and J usage is TRBJ1-1; 9 bases agree with TRBD1. V gave up 5 bases and J gave up 0 bases; unmatched junction bases: 7. Germline CDR1 LNHDA, CDR2 SQIVND (reference sequence). The CDR3 is made up of 16 amino acids. CDR3 bases: TGTGCCAGTAGTCCCGGACAGGGGACACTGAACACTGAAGCTTTCTTT. Translation gives CASSPGQGTLNTEAFF.

This chain links TRBV2 with TRBJ2-7; a possible D gene is TRBD2 (6 bases). Germline loops: CDR1 SNHLY, CDR2 FYNNEI. V was shortened by 7 bases and J by 11 bases, with 18 bases between the two germline ends. The CDR3 totals 12 residues. The CDR3 nucleotides read TGTGCCAGCACCAGACTGGGGGGTGATAAGTACTTC. This gives the protein CASTRLGGDKYF.

This chain joins TRBV6-5 and TRBJ2-7; 8 nucleotides agree with TRBD1. J lost 2 bases, V lost 5 bases, and 8 bases had no gene match. CDR3 size: 15 residues. Germline lookup yields CDR1 MNHEY and CDR2 SVGAGI. In nucleotides, the CDR3 is TGTGCCAGCAGTATATCCGGACAGGGTGCCTACGAGCAGTACTTC. Its translation: CASSISGQGAYEQYF.

This clone was detected once. The V call is TRBV5-1, the J call TRBJ1-1; TRBD1 might be the D (6 bases). V lost 0 bases and J 0 bases, leaving 9 bases between the germline ends. The CDR3 is 15 residues long. Germline assignment: CDR1 SGHRS and CDR2 YFSETQ. The CDR3 DNA follows: TGCGCCAGCAGCTTGGGGACAGCATTGAACACTGAAGCTTTCTTT. Translated, it gives CASSLGTALNTEAFF.

The genes are TRBV10-1 and TRBJ2-6; 14 bases match TRBD2. CDR1 is WNHNN and CDR2 is SYGVQD in the germline V gene (reference sequence). There are 18 residues in the CDR3. V gave up 6 bases and J gave up 0 bases; unmatched junction bases: 4. CDR3 nucleotide sequence: TGCGCCAGCAGGATTGGACTAGCGGGGGGCTCTGGGGCCAACGTCCTGACTTTC. Its protein is CASRIGLAGGSGANVLTF.

The rearrangement links TRBV5-1 to TRBJ1-4, with 8 bases fitting TRBD1. Germline assignment: CDR1 SGHRS and CDR2 YFSETQ. Trimming cost V 3 bases and J 3 bases; bases outside gene matches: 7. The CDR3 length is 16 residues. CDR3 sequence: CASSSGQGQANEKLFF. In DNA form, the CDR3 reads TGCGCCAGCAGCTCAGGACAGGGCCAAGCTAATGAAAAACTGTTTTTT.

The V and J genes are TRBV6-4 and TRBJ2-2; TRBD1 matches 9 bases. CDR1 MRHNA and CDR2 SNTAGT come from the germline V gene. The junction had 3 bases not matched to a gene; V was cut back by 6 bases and J by 4 bases. The CDR3 has 14 amino acids. The CDR3 loop reads CASRGQGGTGELFF. The CDR3 DNA reads TGTGCCAGCAGGGGACAGGGAGGCACCGGGGAGCTGTTTTTT.

This chain joins TRBV27 and TRBJ1-4; no clear D. Trimming removed 1 base from V and 8 bases from J, with 14 bases in between. Germline CDR1 and CDR2: MNHEY and SMNVEV (reference sequence). The CDR3 is 15 amino acids. DNA for the CDR3: TGTGCCAGCAGTTTATTTGGCGAGGAGGAGGAAAAACTGTTTTTT. Protein sequence: CASSLFGEEEEKLFF.

The rearrangement joins TRBV19 to TRBJ1-4; unclear D gene. From germline, CDR1 is LNHDA and CDR2 SQIVND (reference sequence). This CDR3 is built from 14 residues. Deletions cut 5 bases from V and 8 bases from J, with 15 bases between. The CDR3 loop reads CASSDFPEGEKLFF. CDR3 bases: TGTGCCAGTAGTGACTTTCCCGAGGGCGAAAAACTGTTTTTT.

The V call is TRBV6-5, the J call TRBJ2-2, with D hard to call. V lost 2 bases, J lost 4 bases, and 14 bases lay in between. Looked up from germline, CDR1 is MNHEY and CDR2 is SVGAGI. The length of the CDR3 is 16 residues. The CDR3 DNA reads TGTGCCAGCAGTTACAAGGCGCCCCCTAGCACCGGGGAGCTGTTTTTT. Encoded protein: CASSYKAPPSTGELFF.

This chain joins TRBV7-2 and TRBJ1-2; 9 bases are a match to TRBD1. The germline V gene has CDR1 SGHTA and CDR2 FQGNSA. J gave up 2 bases and V 7 bases, and 5 bases lay outside the gene matches. The CDR3 runs to 14 residues. CDR3 nucleotide sequence: TGTGCCAGCACCCCCGGGACAGGGAACTATGGCTACACCTTC. It codes for CASTPGTGNYGYTF. Looking up the rest from reference TRBV7-2 and TRBJ1-2 gives the full variable domain: GAGVSQSPSNKVTEKGKDVELRCDPISGHTALYWYRQSLGQGLEFLIYFQGNSAPDKSGLPSDRFSAERTGGSVSTLTIQRTQQEDSAVYLCASTPGTGNYGYTFGSGTRLTVV.

This clone was detected once. This sequence joins TRBV19 and TRBJ2-3; TRBD2 agrees at 8 bases. The J segment lost 0 bases and the V segment lost 11 bases, leaving 10 bases of the junction unmatched. CDR3 length: 15 amino acids. Germline CDR1 is LNHDA and CDR2 is SQIVND (reference sequence). The CDR3, as DNA: TGTGCCCGCAGAGGGCCGGGGGGGAGCACAGATACGCAGTATTTT. Its translation: CARRGPGGSTDTQYF.

The chain couples TRBV29-1 to TRBJ2-1; D perhaps matches TRBD1 (5 bases). Germline CDR1 is SQVTM and CDR2 is ANQGSEA. Deletions cut 5 bases from V and 7 bases from J, with 15 bases between. The CDR3 contains 13 residues. This chain's CDR3 is CSVLGRVSNEQFF. For the CDR3, the DNA is TGCAGCGTTCTGGGCAGGGTGTCGAATGAGCAGTTCTTC.

V is TRBV6-1 and J is TRBJ2-3; D possibly corresponds to TRBD1 (5 bases). The CDR3 has 13 amino acids. The V and J ends lost 2 bases and 3 bases respectively, with 6 bases between them. CDR1 is MNHNS, CDR2 SASEGT, per germline. CDR3 sequence (DNA): TGTGCCAGCAGTGAAAGGGGAACAGATACGCAGTATTTT. It translates to CASSERGTDTQYF.

This clone was found once. V usage is TRBV5-1 and J usage is TRBJ1-1, with TRBD1 as a possible D gene (6 bases). Germline CDR1 and CDR2: SGHRS and YFSETQ. The CDR3 extends over 14 amino acids. Trimming pared 4 bases from V and 2 bases from J, leaving 12 bases between. For the CDR3, the DNA is TGCGCCAGCAGCGTAGGACAGTCCAACACTGAAGCTTTCTTT. It is translated as CASSVGQSNTEAFF.

This clone was seen a few times. V usage is TRBV13 and J usage is TRBJ2-2; the match to TRBD1 covers 10 bases. V lost 0 bases to trimming and J lost 7 bases; unmatched junction nucleotides: 8. CDR3 length equals 17 residues. The germline CDR1 and CDR2 sequences are PRHDT and FYEKMQ (reference sequence). CDR3 nucleotide sequence: TGTGCCAGCAGCTTAGGCCGGGGGACAGGGGTCGGCGGGGAGCTGTTTTTT. This gives the protein CASSLGRGTGVGGELFF.

This chain links TRBV10-3 with TRBJ2-5; a weak D match, TRBD1 (5 bases). CDR3 size: 13 residues. The ends were cut back, 4 bases at V and 3 bases at J, with 9 bases in the middle. Germline-derived CDR1 and CDR2 are ENHRY and SYGVKD. The CDR3 is CAISGGPEETQYF. CDR3 in DNA: TGTGCCATCAGTGGGGGCCCCGAAGAGACCCAGTACTTC.

The chain employs TRBV12-5 and TRBJ1-2; D is perhaps TRBD1 (5 bases). The CDR3 sequence is 14 residues long. Per germline, CDR1 LGHNT and CDR2 FRNRAP. The V and J ends lost 5 bases and 2 bases respectively, with 12 bases between them. CDR3 sequence reads: CASGPTRGNYGYTF. In nucleotides, the CDR3 is TGTGCTAGTGGTCCGACCCGGGGGAACTATGGCTACACCTTC.

The chain couples TRBV5-1 to TRBJ2-7; possibly TRBD1 for D (6 bases). Trimming cost V 5 bases and J 1 base, with 10 bases left between them. CDR3 length: 13 amino acids. The V gene's germline CDR1 is SGHRS and CDR2 YFSETQ. CDR3 coding DNA: TGCGCCAGCAGTTCAGGGGCGTCCTACGAGCAGTACTTC. This sequence encodes CASSSGASYEQYF.